This record looks at one TCR beta chain sequence and its context. The junction and the germline gene differ at one end; a read error may be behind it. The sample is drawn from a study of T-cell reconstitution after alpha-beta-depleted transplantation in children. This CDR3 comprises 14 residues. CDR1 LGHNA and CDR2 YNFKEQ come from the germline V gene. A TCRbeta library incorporating unique molecular identifiers was prepared. TCRdb processed the PCR reads anew with MiXCR; each CDR3 protein has one entry. The sample yields 200,000 to 300,000 distinct CDR3 sequences, approximately 12% seen once. The gene calls are TRBV4-2 and TRBJ2-2; D possibly corresponds to TRBD1 (6 bases). The TCR originated in a human donor who donated a stem cell graft to a child with acute lymphoblastic leukemia. The source was PBMCs from the stem cell graft donor, collected from the stem cell graft. The DNA of the CDR3 is TGTGCCAGCGGAACAGGGCATGGCAGCTGGGTGCTGCTTTTT. Its translation is CASGTGHGSWVLLF.